This T cell receptor (beta chain) came from a study of T cells in tuberculosis. Study as a whole: This South African cohort compared adolescents with or without latent tuberculosis against adults with active tuberculosis.

Included patients were adults of at least 18, HIV-seronegative, South African. Study-level points and caveats: Active tuberculosis TCR-alpha repertoires lay closer to GMM-specific TCRs than IGRA-negative controls, suggesting clonal expansion. Smaller alpha distances in active tuberculosis partly reflected shorter CDR3-alpha lengths.

In regard to this clone: Its antigen remains unknown.

The V gene end was trimmed by 2 bases and the J gene end by 5 bases; junction bases not matched to a gene: 13. The germline V gene has CDR1 GTSNPN and CDR2 SVGIG (reference sequence). This CDR3 has 18 residues. Assay used: immunoSEQ multiplex PCR; TCRdb lists only in-frame clones, some missing. The sample yields around 10,000 clones, about 93% seen once. The receptor was derived from an adult with tuberculosis. Sequencing was performed on PBMCs. The chain employs TRBV30 and TRBJ1-4, with 11 bases matching TRBD1. The CDR3 DNA sequence: TGTGCCTGGAGTTTACGGACAGGGGGCCGCGGGTCAAATGAAAAACTGTTTTTT. Residues: CAWSLRTGGRGSNEKLFF.